This TCR beta chain is drawn from a study of T cells in Graves' hyperthyroidism and ophthalmopathy. Findings and limits, study-wide: Blood samples included most of the expanded thyroid clonotypes exceeding 0.001. Stable hyperthyroidism was told apart from ophthalmopathy by a model built on 13 V-J features. The model anticipated ophthalmopathy a median about six months pre-onset.

V lost 6 bases to trimming and J lost 4 bases; unmatched junction nucleotides: 8. This CDR3 has 14 amino acids. The study left out patients who had uncontrolled infection, other autoimmune disease, pregnancy or lactation. Amplified TCR beta CDR3 regions derived from RNA transcripts. A first-round RT-PCR of the TCR CDR3 used the HTBI primer set. TCRdb passed the multiplex PCR reads through MiXCR, listing each CDR3 protein once. The sample lists 450,000 to 700,000 distinct CDR3 sequences; just over 45% were seen once. This clonotype has at least ten counts. Its target is unknown. The chain is built from TRBV12-3 or TRBV12-4 and TRBJ2-7, with 8 nucleotides matching TRBD1. This TCR was recovered from an adult woman with Graves' disease, either hyperthyroidism or ophthalmopathy (not recorded which). The sample consisted of peripheral blood or thyroid tissue (not recorded which). CDR3 sequence (DNA): TGTGCCAGCAGCCCGACAGGGGAGGTATACGAGCAGTACTTC. Amino acid sequence: CASSPTGEVYEQYF.